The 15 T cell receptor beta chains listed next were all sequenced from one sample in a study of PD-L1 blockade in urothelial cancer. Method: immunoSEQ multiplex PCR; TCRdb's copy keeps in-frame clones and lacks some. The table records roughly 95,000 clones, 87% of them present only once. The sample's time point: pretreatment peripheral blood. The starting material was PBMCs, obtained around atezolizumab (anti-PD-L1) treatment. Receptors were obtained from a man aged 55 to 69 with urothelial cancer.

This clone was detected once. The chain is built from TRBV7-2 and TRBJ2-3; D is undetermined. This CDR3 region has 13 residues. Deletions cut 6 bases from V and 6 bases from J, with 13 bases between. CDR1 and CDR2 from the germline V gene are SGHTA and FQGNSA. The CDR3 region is CASSSRFGDTQYF. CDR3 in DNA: TGTGCCAGCAGTAGTAGGTTCGGGGATACGCAGTATTTT.

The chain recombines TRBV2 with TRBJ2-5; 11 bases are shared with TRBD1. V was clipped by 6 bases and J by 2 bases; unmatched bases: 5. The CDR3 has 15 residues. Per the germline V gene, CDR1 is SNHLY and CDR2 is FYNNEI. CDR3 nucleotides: TGTGCCAGCAGCCGGGACAGGGGGGAGCAAGAGACCCAGTACTTC. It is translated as CASSRDRGEQETQYF.

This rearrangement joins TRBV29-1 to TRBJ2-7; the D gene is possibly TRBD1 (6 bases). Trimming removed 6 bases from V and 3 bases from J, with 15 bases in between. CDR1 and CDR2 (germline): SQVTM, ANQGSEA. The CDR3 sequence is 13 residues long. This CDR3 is CSVTSDRHYEQYF. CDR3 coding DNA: TGCAGCGTGACGTCGGACAGACACTACGAGCAGTACTTC.

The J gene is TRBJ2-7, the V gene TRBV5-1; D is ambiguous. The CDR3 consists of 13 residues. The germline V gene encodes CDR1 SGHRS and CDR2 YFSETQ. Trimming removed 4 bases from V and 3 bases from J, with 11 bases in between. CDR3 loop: CASSNLTHYEQYF. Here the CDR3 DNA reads TGCGCCAGCAGCAACCTGACACACTACGAGCAGTACTTC.

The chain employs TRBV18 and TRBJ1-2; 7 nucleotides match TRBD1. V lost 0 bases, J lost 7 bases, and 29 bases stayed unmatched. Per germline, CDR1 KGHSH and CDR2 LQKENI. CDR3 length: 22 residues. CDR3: CASSPPGQRRVPNPYHMLGYTF. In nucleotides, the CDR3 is TGTGCCAGCTCACCACCGGGACAGAGAAGAGTACCGAATCCCTATCATATGCTTGGCTACACCTTC. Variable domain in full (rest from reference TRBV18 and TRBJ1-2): NAGVMQNPRHLVRRRGQEARLRCSPMKGHSHVYWYRQLPEEGLKFMVYLQKENIIDESGMPKERFSAEFPKEGPSILRIQQVVRGDSAAYFCASSPPGQRRVPNPYHMLGYTFGSGTRLTVV.

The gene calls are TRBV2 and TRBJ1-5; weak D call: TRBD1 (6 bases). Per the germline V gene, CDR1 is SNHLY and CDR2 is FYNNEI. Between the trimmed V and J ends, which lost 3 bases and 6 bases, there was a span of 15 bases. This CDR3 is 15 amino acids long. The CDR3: CASSDGGAPFQPQHF. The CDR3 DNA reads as TGTGCCAGCAGTGACGGGGGGGCCCCGTTTCAGCCCCAGCATTTT.

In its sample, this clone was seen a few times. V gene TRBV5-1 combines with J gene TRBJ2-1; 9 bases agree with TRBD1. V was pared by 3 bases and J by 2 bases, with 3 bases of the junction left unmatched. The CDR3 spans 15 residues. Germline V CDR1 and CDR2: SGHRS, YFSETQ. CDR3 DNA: TGCGCCAGCAGCTGGGACAGGGCCACCTACAATGAGCAGTTCTTC. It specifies CASSWDRATYNEQFF.

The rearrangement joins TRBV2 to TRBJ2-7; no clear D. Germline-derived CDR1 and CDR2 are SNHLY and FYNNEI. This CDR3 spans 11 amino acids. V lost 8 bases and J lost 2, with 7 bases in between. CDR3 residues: CASEAAYEQYF. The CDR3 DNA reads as TGTGCCAGCGAGGCCGCCTACGAGCAGTACTTC. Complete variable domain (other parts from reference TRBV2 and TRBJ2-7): EPEVTQTPSHQVTQMGQEVILRCVPISNHLYFYWYRQILGQKVEFLVSFYNNEISEKSEIFDDQFSVERPDGSNFTLKIRSTKLEDSAMYFCASEAAYEQYFGPGTRLTVT.

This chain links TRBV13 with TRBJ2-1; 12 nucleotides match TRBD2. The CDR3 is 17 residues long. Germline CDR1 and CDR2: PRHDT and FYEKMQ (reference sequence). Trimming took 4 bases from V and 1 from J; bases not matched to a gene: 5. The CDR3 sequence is CASSSTSGRRSYNEQFF. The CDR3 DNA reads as TGTGCCAGCAGCTCGACTAGCGGGAGAAGGTCCTACAATGAGCAGTTCTTC.

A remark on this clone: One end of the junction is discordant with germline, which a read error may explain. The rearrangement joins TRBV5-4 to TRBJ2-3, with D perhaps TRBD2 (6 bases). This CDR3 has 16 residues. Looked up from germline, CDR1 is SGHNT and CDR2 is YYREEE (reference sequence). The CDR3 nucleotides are TGTGCCAGCAGTTTGGCGGTCAGGGCCCGGGGGGATACGCAGTATTTT. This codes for CASSLAVRARGDTQYF.

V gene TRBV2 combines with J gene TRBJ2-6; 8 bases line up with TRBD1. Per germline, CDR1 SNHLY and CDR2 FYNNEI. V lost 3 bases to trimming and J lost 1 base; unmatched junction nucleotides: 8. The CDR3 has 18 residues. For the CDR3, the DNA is TGTGCCAGCAGTGACTCGGACAGGGCGAAATCTGGGGCCAACGTCCTGACTTTC. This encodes CASSDSDRAKSGANVLTF.

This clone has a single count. The CDR3 sequence: CASSLTHPPGEQYF. The CDR3 DNA reads TGCGCCAGCAGCTTGACCCATCCCCCCGGTGAGCAGTACTTC. The chain uses TRBV5-1 and TRBJ2-7; no definite D call. The ends were cut back, 1 base at V and 7 bases at J, with 15 bases in the middle. The V gene's germline CDR1 is SGHRS and CDR2 YFSETQ. The CDR3 has 14 amino acids.

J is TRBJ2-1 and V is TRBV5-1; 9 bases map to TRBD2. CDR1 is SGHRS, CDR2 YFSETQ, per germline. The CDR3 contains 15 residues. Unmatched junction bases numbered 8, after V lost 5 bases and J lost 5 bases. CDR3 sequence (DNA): TGCGCCAGCAGTCCTGTAGCGGGGGCTAACAATGAGCAGTTCTTC. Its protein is CASSPVAGANNEQFF. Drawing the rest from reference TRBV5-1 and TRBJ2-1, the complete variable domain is KAGVTQTPRYLIKTRGQQVTLSCSPISGHRSVSWYQQTPGQGLQFLFEYFSETQRNKGNFPGRFSGRQFSNSRSEMNVSTLELGDSALYLCASSPVAGANNEQFFGPGTRLTVL.

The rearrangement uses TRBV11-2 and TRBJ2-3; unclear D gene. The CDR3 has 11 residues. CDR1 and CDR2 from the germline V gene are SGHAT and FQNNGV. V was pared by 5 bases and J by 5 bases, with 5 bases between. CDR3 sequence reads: CASSPRDTQYF. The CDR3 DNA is TGTGCCAGCAGCCCGAGAGATACGCAGTATTTT.

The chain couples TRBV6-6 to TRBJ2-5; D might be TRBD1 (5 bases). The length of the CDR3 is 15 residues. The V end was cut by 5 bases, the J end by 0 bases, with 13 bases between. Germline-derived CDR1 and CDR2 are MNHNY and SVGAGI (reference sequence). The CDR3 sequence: CASSDARQNQETQYF. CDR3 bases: TGTGCCAGCAGTGACGCCCGACAGAACCAAGAGACCCAGTACTTC.